This T cell receptor beta chain was captured by sequencing in a study of tumor-infiltrating lymphocytes in primary liver carcinoma. Across the whole study: All patients had surgically resected primary liver carcinoma. The patients included men and women who were aged 30 to 69 years. With diameters of roughly 4 to 10 cm, tumors were stage T1-T3 N0M0.

In addition to blood RNA drawn from unsorted whole blood, germline DNA was extracted. The CDR3 runs to 14 residues. V lost 2 bases, J lost 4 bases, and 11 bases lay in between. Synthesis of TCR beta cDNA was carried out from 450 to 650 ng total RNA with a constant-region primer. Libraries covering TCR beta were generated through three nested multiplex PCR rounds (using a slightly modified ARM-PCR). A C-beta reverse primer was combined with TRBV1-TRBV30 forward primers in the first two PCR rounds, and each round had 9 to 10 cycles. TCRdb passed the multiplex PCR reads through MiXCR, listing each CDR3 protein once. This sample has about 320,000 distinct CDR3 sequences, with around 50% found just once. This clonotype has a handful of counts.

The sequencing sample was made of peripheral blood. The sequence came from a woman between 25 and 40 years old with primary liver carcinoma and hepatitis B virus infection. The rearrangement joins TRBV12-3 or TRBV12-4 to TRBJ2-5; D remains ambiguous. CDR3 nucleotide sequence: TGTGCCAGCAGTTTAAGCGCTTTTGGAGAGACCCAGTACTTC. Translated: CASSLSAFGETQYF.